This is a list of T cell receptor beta chains from one sample in a study of blood T cell repertoires in COVID-19. Sequencing used immunoSEQ multiplex PCR; TCRdb keeps in-frame clones, though not all of them. The data hold about 320,000 clones, with roughly 90% observed a single time. Input material: PBMCs or T cells enriched from blood (not recorded which). These receptors all come from a man in his 60s who had recovered from COVID-19. CDR3s include the opening cysteine and the closing phenylalanine or tryptophan. D genes are given only for firm matches. Rows may omit the clone size; those that give it use once, few, many or a size class.

V gene	D gene	J gene	clone size	CDR3 protein	CDR3 DNA
TRBV7-2	NA	TRBJ1-5	NA	CASSLLSGGMWNQPQHF	TGTGCCAGCAGCTTACTTTCGGGGGGCATGTGGAATCAGCCCCAGCATTTT
TRBV16	TRBD1	TRBJ1-1	NA	CASSPRQGGNTEAFF	TGTGCCAGCAGCCCACGACAGGGGGGTAACACTGAAGCTTTCTTT
TRBV28	NA	TRBJ1-5	NA	CASSTTHQPQHF	TGTGCCAGCAGCACTACACATCAGCCCCAGCATTTT
TRBV24-1	TRBD1	TRBJ2-1	NA	CATSDPTGGSYNEQFF	TGTGCCACCAGTGATCCGACAGGGGGCTCCTACAATGAGCAGTTCTTC
TRBV5-8	NA	TRBJ1-2	NA	CASSLEQGRGYTF	TGTGCCAGCAGCTTGGAACAGGGACGAGGCTACACCTTC
TRBV9	TRBD1	TRBJ1-2	NA	CASSPQRGRRDGYTF	TGTGCCAGCAGCCCCCAAAGGGGGCGCAGAGATGGCTACACCTTC
TRBV4-1	NA	TRBJ1-4	once	CASSQGWAGAGDEKLFF	TGCGCCAGCAGCCAAGGGTGGGCAGGGGCCGGTGATGAAAAACTGTTTTTT
TRBV9	NA	TRBJ1-1	NA	CASSVEEAGRTEAFF	TGTGCCAGCAGCGTAGAGGAGGCCGGGAGAACTGAAGCTTTCTTT
TRBV7-2	NA	TRBJ1-2	NA	CASSSGQMDGYTF	TGTGCCAGCAGCTCTGGACAAATGGATGGCTACACCTTC
TRBV11-2	TRBD1	TRBJ2-7	once	CASSFSRGRYEQYF	TGTGCCAGCAGCTTCTCCAGGGGGAGATACGAGCAGTACTTC
TRBV6-6	NA	TRBJ2-5	NA	CASSYSRETQYF	TGTGCCAGCAGTTATAGCCGAGAGACCCAGTACTTC
TRBV30	TRBD2	TRBJ2-3	NA	CAWSYGRAVDTQYF	TGTGCCTGGAGTTACGGGAGGGCCGTAGATACGCAGTATTTT
TRBV4-1	NA	TRBJ1-1	NA	CASSQARGWTEAFF	TGCGCCAGCAGCCAAGCCAGGGGATGGACTGAAGCTTTCTTT
TRBV5-6	NA	TRBJ1-1	NA	CASSPYGGTEAFF	TGTGCCAGCAGCCCCTACGGGGGCACTGAAGCTTTCTTT
TRBV19	NA	TRBJ1-2	NA	CASSLSGYAFHGYTF	TGTGCCAGTAGTTTATCAGGGTATGCGTTCCATGGCTACACCTTC
TRBV19	TRBD1	TRBJ1-2	NA	CASSYRTGDYGYTF	TGTGCCAGTAGTTACCGGACAGGGGACTATGGCTACACCTTC
TRBV18	NA	TRBJ1-1	NA	CASSPPSLGLRGFGSEAFF	TGTGCCAGCTCACCACCGAGTTTAGGGTTAAGGGGGTTTGGTTCTGAAGCTTTCTTT
TRBV2	NA	TRBJ1-1	NA	CASSEVVGGNTEAFF	TGTGCCAGCAGTGAAGTGGTAGGGGGGAACACTGAAGCTTTCTTT
TRBV3-1/TRBV3-2	TRBD2	TRBJ2-1	NA	CASSQMPPGLAGGIISNEQFF	TGTGCCAGCAGCCAAATGCCGCCGGGACTAGCGGGAGGTATTATTAGCAATGAGCAGTTCTTC
TRBV6-2/TRBV6-3	TRBD2	TRBJ2-3	NA	CASSPGTSSLTDTQYF	TGTGCCAGCAGCCCCGGGACTAGCAGCTTGACAGATACGCAGTATTTT
TRBV6-5	TRBD1	TRBJ1-2	NA	CANKQGINDGYTF	TGTGCCAACAAACAGGGGATTAATGATGGCTACACCTTC
TRBV30	TRBD2	TRBJ2-1	NA	CAWGSGRAGYYNEQFF	TGTGCCTGGGGTAGCGGGAGGGCGGGGTACTACAATGAGCAGTTCTTC
TRBV15	NA	TRBJ2-1	NA	CATSRDSGGPGLEQFF	TGTGCCACCAGCAGAGATTCTGGAGGGCCAGGTCTTGAGCAGTTCTTC
TRBV5-4	TRBD1	TRBJ1-2	NA	CASSIRGQKPYYGYTF	TGTGCCAGCAGCATCAGGGGGCAAAAACCCTATTACGGCTACACCTTC
TRBV18	NA	TRBJ2-4	NA	CASSPLGGIGNIQYF	TGTGCCAGCTCACCACTCGGGGGAATCGGAAACATTCAGTACTTC
TRBV7-9	NA	TRBJ2-3	NA	CASSRVVGGTRDTQYF	TGTGCCAGCAGCCGCGTGGTCGGGGGAACCAGGGATACGCAGTATTTT